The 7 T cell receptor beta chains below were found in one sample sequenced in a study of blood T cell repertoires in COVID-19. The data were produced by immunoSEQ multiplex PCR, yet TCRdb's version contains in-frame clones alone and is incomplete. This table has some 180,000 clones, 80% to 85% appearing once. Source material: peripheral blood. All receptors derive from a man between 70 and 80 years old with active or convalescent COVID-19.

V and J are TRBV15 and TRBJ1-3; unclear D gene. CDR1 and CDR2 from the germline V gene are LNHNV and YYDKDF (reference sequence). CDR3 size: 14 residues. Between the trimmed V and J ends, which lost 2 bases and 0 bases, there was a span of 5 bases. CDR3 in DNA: TGTGCCACCAGCAGACAGTACTCTGGAAACACCATATATTTT. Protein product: CATSRQYSGNTIYF.

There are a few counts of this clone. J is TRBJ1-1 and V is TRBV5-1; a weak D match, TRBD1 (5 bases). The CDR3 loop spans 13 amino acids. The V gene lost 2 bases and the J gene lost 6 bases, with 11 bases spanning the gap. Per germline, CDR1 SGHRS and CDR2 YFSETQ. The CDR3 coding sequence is TGCGCCAGCAGCTTCAGCCAAGGGGCTGAAGCTTTCTTT. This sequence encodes CASSFSQGAEAFF. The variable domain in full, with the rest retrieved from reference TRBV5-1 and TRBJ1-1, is KAGVTQTPRYLIKTRGQQVTLSCSPISGHRSVSWYQQTPGQGLQFLFEYFSETQRNKGNFPGRFSGRQFSNSRSEMNVSTLELGDSALYLCASSFSQGAEAFFGQGTRLTVV.

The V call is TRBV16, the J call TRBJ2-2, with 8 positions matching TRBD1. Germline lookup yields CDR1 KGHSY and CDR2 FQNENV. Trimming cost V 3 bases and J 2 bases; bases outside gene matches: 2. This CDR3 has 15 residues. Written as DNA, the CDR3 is TGTGCCAGCAGCCATGGACAGGGAAACACCGGGGAGCTGTTTTTT. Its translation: CASSHGQGNTGELFF. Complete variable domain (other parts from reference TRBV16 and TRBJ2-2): GEEVAQTPKHLVRGEGQKAKLYCAPIKGHSYVFWYQQVLKNEFKFLISFQNENVFDETGMPKERFSAKCLPNSPCSLEIQATKLEDSAVYFCASSHGQGNTGELFFGEGSRLTVL.

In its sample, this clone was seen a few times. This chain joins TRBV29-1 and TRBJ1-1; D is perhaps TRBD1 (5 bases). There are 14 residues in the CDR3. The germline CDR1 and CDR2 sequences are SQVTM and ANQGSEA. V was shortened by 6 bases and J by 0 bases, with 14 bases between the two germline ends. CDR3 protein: CSVWGRGVNTEAFF. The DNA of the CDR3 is TGCAGCGTGTGGGGGAGGGGAGTGAACACTGAAGCTTTCTTT.

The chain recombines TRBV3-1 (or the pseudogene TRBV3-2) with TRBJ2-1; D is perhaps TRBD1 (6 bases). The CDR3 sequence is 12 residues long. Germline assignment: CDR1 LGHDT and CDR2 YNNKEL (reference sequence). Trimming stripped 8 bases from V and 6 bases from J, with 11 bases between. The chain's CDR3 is CASLGRGNEQFF. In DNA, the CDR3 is TGTGCCAGCCTGGGCAGGGGCAATGAGCAGTTCTTC.

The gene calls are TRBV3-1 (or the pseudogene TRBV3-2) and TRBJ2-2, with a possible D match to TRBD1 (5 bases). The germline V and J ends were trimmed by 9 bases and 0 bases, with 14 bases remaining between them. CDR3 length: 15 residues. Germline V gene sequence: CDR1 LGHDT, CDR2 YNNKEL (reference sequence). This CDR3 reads CASTQWGSNTGELFF. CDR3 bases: TGTGCCAGTACCCAATGGGGCTCGAACACCGGGGAGCTGTTTTTT.

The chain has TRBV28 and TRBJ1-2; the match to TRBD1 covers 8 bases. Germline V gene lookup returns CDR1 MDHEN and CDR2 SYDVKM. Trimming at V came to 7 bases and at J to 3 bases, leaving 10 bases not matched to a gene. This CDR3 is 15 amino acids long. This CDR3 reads CASIRADRVDYGYTF. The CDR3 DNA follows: TGTGCCAGCATCCGAGCGGACAGGGTTGACTATGGCTACACCTTC.